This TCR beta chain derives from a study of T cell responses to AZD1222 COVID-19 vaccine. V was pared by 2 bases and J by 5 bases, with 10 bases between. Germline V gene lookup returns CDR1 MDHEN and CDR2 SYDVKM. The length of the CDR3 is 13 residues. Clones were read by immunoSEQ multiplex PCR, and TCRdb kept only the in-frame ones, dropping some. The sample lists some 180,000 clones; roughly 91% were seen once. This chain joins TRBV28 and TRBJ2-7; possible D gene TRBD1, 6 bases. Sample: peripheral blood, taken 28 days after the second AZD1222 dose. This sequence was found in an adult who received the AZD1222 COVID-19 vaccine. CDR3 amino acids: CASSLRQANEQYF. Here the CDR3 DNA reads TGTGCCAGCAGTTTAAGACAGGCCAACGAGCAGTACTTC.